This passage covers 31 T cell receptor beta chains from one sample sequenced in a study of read filtering for tumor transcriptome and immune sequencing. This library used roughly 400 ng RNA and molecular barcoded adaptors spanning alpha/delta and beta/gamma chains. TCRdb re-called the reads through MiXCR, storing one row per CDR3 protein. This table holds tens of thousands of distinct CDR3 sequences, approximately 17% found once. The sequenced sample was a population of CD138-negative cells sorted from bone marrow. The receptors stem from a donor aged 40 or over with multiple myeloma.

This clonotype was seen repeatedly, ten times or more. CDR3 DNA: TGTGCCAGCAGTTTTCTGGACACTTTCTATAACACTGAAGCTTTCTTT. Amino acids: CASSFLDTFYNTEAFF. The genes are TRBV28 and TRBJ1-1, with D perhaps TRBD1 (5 bases). Per germline, CDR1 MDHEN and CDR2 SYDVKM. V shed 3 bases and J shed 2 bases, with 16 bases lying between them. The CDR3 extends over 16 amino acids. The full variable domain, completed using reference TRBV28 and TRBJ1-1, is DVKVTQSSRYLVKRTGEKVFLECVQDMDHENMFWYRQDPGLGLRLIYFSYDVKMKEKGDIPEGYSVSREKKERFSLILESASTNQTSMYLCASSFLDTFYNTEAFFGQGTRLTVV.

The V call is TRBV20-1, the J call TRBJ2-3; D not certain. V gave up 0 bases and J gave up 2 bases, with 12 bases separating them. CDR3 size: 15 residues. Germline CDR1 and CDR2: DFQATT and SNEGSKA (reference sequence). The CDR3 DNA reads as TGCAGTGCTAGAGATTGGATGGGTGTCACAGATACGCAGTATTTT. It is translated as CSARDWMGVTDTQYF.

Worth noting for this clonotype: This may arise from a read error, as a much more abundant clone is one base away. Lacking the conserved final phenylalanine or tryptophan, this CDR3 likely reflects a read error. V and J are TRBV20-1 and TRBJ2-7; tentatively, D is TRBD1 or TRBD2 (5 bases each). V lost 0 bases to trimming and J lost 0 bases, with 9 bases between them. CDR1 and CDR2 from the germline V gene are DFQATT and SNEGSKA (reference sequence). CDR3 size: 14 residues. This CDR3 is CSAREGESSYEQYI. The CDR3 bases are TGCAGTGCTAGAGAGGGGGAGTCCTCCTACGAGCAGTACATC.

This clonotype came up a few times. The chain has TRBV10-3 and TRBJ1-4; 7 bases fit TRBD1. Germline CDR1 and CDR2: ENHRY and SYGVKD. V dropped 6 bases and J dropped 8; count of bases not matched to a gene: 12. The CDR3 consists of 15 residues. CDR3 in DNA: TGTGCCATCAGGCCCCAGGGGGGCGGAGAGGAAAAACTGTTTTTT. It is translated as CAIRPQGGGEEKLFF.

The chain has TRBV18 and TRBJ1-5; 8 nucleotides agree with TRBD1. V lost 2 bases and J lost 4; bases outside the gene matches: 4. Germline CDR1 and CDR2: KGHSH and LQKENI. This CDR3 is built from 15 residues. The CDR3 sequence: CASSPLGQGNQPQHF. Written as DNA, the CDR3 is TGTGCCAGCTCACCATTAGGACAGGGTAATCAGCCCCAGCATTTT.

To note about this clonotype: This may come from a read error, since a much larger clone is one base off. The rearrangement joins TRBV12-3 or TRBV12-4 to TRBJ2-7, with 11 bases lining up with TRBD2. CDR3 length equals 14 residues. As DNA, the CDR3 is TGTGCCAGCAGTTTAGTACTAGCGGGGGCCGAGCAGTGCTTC. Its protein is CASSLVLAGAEQCF.

This clonotype was detected many times. The chain is built from TRBV25-1 and TRBJ2-5; D call uncertain. Trimming took off 2 bases at V and 0 bases at J, with 13 bases between the two ends. The CDR3 is 16 residues long. The germline gives CDR1 MGHDK, CDR2 SYGVNS. DNA for the CDR3: TGTGCCAGCAGTGAAGTGAGGCGAGCGTACCAAGAGACCCAGTACTTC. It encodes CASSEVRRAYQETQYF.

This clonotype was seen ten or more times. V and J are TRBV29-1 and TRBJ2-3; 14 positions agree with TRBD2. The junction had 5 bases not matched to a gene; V was cut back by 5 bases and J by 1 base. In germline, CDR1 is SQVTM, CDR2 ANQGSEA. This CDR3 spans 16 amino acids. This chain's CDR3 is CSVIGTSGRGTDTQYF. In nucleotides, the CDR3 is TGCAGCGTTATCGGGACTAGCGGGAGAGGCACAGATACGCAGTATTTT.

This chain uses TRBV4-2 with TRBJ2-1; the match to TRBD1 covers 10 bases. The length of the CDR3 is 15 residues. Per the germline V gene, CDR1 is LGHNA and CDR2 is YNFKEQ. Trimming cost V 1 base and J 7 bases; bases outside gene matches: 4. The CDR3 reads CASSQAGQGWNEQFF. The CDR3 coding sequence is TGTGCCAGCAGCCAAGCGGGACAGGGGTGGAATGAGCAGTTCTTC.

This clonotype was seen at least ten times. The V gene is TRBV5-6, the J gene TRBJ2-4; weak D call: TRBD1 (5 bases). The CDR3 runs to 16 residues. In germline, CDR1 is SGHDT, CDR2 YYEEEE. V lost 4 bases to trimming and J lost 0 bases, with 14 bases between them. The CDR3 bases are TGTGCCAGCAGCCTAACAGGCTCCTTAGCCAAAAACATTCAGTACTTC. Encoded protein: CASSLTGSLAKNIQYF.

This clonotype was picked up many times. At one boundary the junction diverges from the germline segment, which might be a read error. The chain joins TRBV2 to TRBJ2-1; D might be TRBD2 (6 bases). There are 15 residues in the CDR3. CDR1 SNHLY and CDR2 FYNNEI come from the germline V gene. The CDR3 DNA sequence: TGTGTCAGCAGAAGGGCGGGAAGCTCCTACAATGAGCAGTTCTTC. It is translated as CVSRRAGSSYNEQFF.

In its sample, this clonotype was seen many times. CDR3 amino acids: CSASEGGGETQYF. The CDR3, as DNA: TGCAGTGCTAGTGAGGGGGGCGGGGAGACCCAGTACTTC. The J gene is TRBJ2-5, the V gene TRBV20-1; either TRBD1 or TRBD2 may fit D (6 bases each). V was pared by 3 bases and J by 5 bases, with 13 bases between. The CDR3 totals 13 residues. Germline CDR1 reads DFQATT; CDR2 reads SNEGSKA (reference sequence).

This clonotype occurred many times. The V and J genes are TRBV5-5 and TRBJ2-7, with 10 bases fitting TRBD2. This CDR3 region has 16 residues. V trimming: 4 bases; J trimming: 2 bases; junction bases outside the gene matches: 9. Germline lookup yields CDR1 SGHKS and CDR2 YYEKEE (reference sequence). CDR3 nucleotide sequence: TGTGCCAGCAGCATGTACCTAGCGGGGGAGCCCTACGAGCAGTACTTC. Translated: CASSMYLAGEPYEQYF.

The sample holds many counts of this clonotype. V gene TRBV20-1 combines with J gene TRBJ2-5; 10 bases match TRBD2. Germline trimming cut 3 bases from V and 4 bases from J; bases unmatched to any gene: 8. The CDR3 is 15 amino acids. CDR1 and CDR2 (germline): DFQATT, SNEGSKA (reference sequence). The CDR3 loop reads CSASPSGSPGETQYF. CDR3 bases: TGCAGTGCTAGTCCTAGCGGGAGCCCGGGAGAGACCCAGTACTTC.

To note about this clonotype: A far larger clone is off by one base, so a read error is likely. The genes are TRBV6-2 or TRBV6-3 and TRBJ2-1, with 12 positions matching TRBD2. This CDR3 is 20 amino acids long. From germline, CDR1 is MNHEY and CDR2 SVGEGT. V trimming: 5 bases; J trimming: 7 bases; junction bases outside the gene matches: 21. CDR3 nucleotide sequence: TGTGCCAGCAGTGTGAGGTTTGGGACTAGCGGGTTCCCACATAGGAATGAGCAGTTCTTC. Protein: CASSVRFGTSGFPHRNEQFF.

Concerning this clonotype itself: With a much larger clone just one base away, this may be a read error. J is TRBJ2-3 and V is TRBV5-1; no reliable D call. The CDR3 contains 15 residues. The germline V gene encodes CDR1 SGHRS and CDR2 YFSETQ. CDR3 region: CVSSVRVFYTDTQYF. In DNA, the CDR3 is TGCGTCAGCAGCGTTCGGGTCTTCTACACAGATACGCAGTATTTT.

Points on this clonotype: A much larger clone sits a single nucleotide away, making a read error possible. V gene TRBV20-1 combines with J gene TRBJ2-7; D possibly corresponds to TRBD2 (5 bases). Germline values: CDR1 DFQATT, CDR2 SNEGSKA (reference sequence). There are 16 residues in the CDR3. V was pared by 4 bases and J by 0 bases, with 19 bases between. The CDR3 loop is CSATPWRSISSYEQYF. The CDR3 DNA reads TGCAGTGCTACCCCCTGGAGGAGCATTTCCTCCTACGAGCAGTACTTC.

As regards this clonotype: Just one base apart from a much larger clone, this may be a read error. Because the CDR3 is missing its conserved closing phenylalanine or tryptophan, this is likely a read error. The V gene is TRBV29-1, the J gene TRBJ1-1; no reliable D call. Trimming left V 4 bases short and J 11 bases short, with 17 bases between. The CDR3 length is 12 residues. CDR1 and CDR2 (germline): SQVTM, ANQGSEA. The CDR3 bases are TGCAGCGTTGCCCCAGAAGCTAGTAGGGCTTTCCTT. It codes for CSVAPEASRAFL.

With regard to this clonotype: A read error may produce the germline difference seen at one junction end. The chain couples TRBV4-2 to TRBJ2-2; no clear D gene. In germline, CDR1 is LGHNA, CDR2 YNFKEQ. This CDR3 contains 16 residues. Written as DNA, the CDR3 is TGTGCCAGCAGCCAAGATTGGAGTCTGGATACCGAGGAGCTGTTTTTT. It translates to CASSQDWSLDTEELFF.

This clonotype was recorded many times. The chain combines TRBV20-1 with TRBJ2-7; 12 bases are shared with TRBD2. The CDR3 extends over 14 amino acids. The junction had 7 bases not matched to a gene; V was cut back by 6 bases and J by 4 bases. Germline assignment: CDR1 DFQATT and CDR2 SNEGSKA (reference sequence). DNA of the CDR3: TGCAGTGCCACCACTAGCGGGGGGACTTACGAGCAGTACTTC. Translated: CSATTSGGTYEQYF.

Within the sample, this clonotype is medium-sized. The V call is TRBV28, the J call TRBJ2-1; 11 bases align to TRBD2. V lost 8 bases to trimming and J lost 4 bases; unmatched junction nucleotides: 4. Germline V gives CDR1 MDHEN, CDR2 SYDVKM. CDR3 size: 14 residues. CDR3 bases: TGTGCCAGCCGAACTAGCGGGGGTTACAATGAGCAGTTCTTC. Translation gives CASRTSGGYNEQFF. The full variable domain, completed using reference TRBV28 and TRBJ2-1, is DVKVTQSSRYLVKRTGEKVFLECVQDMDHENMFWYRQDPGLGLRLIYFSYDVKMKEKGDIPEGYSVSREKKERFSLILESASTNQTSMYLCASRTSGGYNEQFFGPGTRLTVL.

In this sample, this clonotype turned up many times. The V gene is TRBV11-2, the J gene TRBJ2-3; possible D gene TRBD2, 6 bases. V was shortened by 2 bases and J by 5 bases, with 8 bases between the two germline ends. Germline CDR1 reads SGHAT; CDR2 reads FQNNGV. CDR3 length equals 13 residues. Here the CDR3 reads CASSLMREDTQYF. CDR3 coding DNA: TGTGCCAGCAGCTTAATGCGGGAAGATACGCAGTATTTT.

This clonotype showed up many times. The genes are TRBV4-1 and TRBJ2-3; 13 bases are a match to TRBD2. CDR1 and CDR2 (germline): MGHRA, YSYEKL. The CDR3 sequence is 17 residues long. With 3 bases clipped from V and 3 bases from J, the junction kept 6 bases outside the gene matches. This CDR3 reads CASSQALAGGPTDTQYF. CDR3 sequence (DNA): TGCGCCAGCAGCCAGGCACTAGCGGGAGGGCCGACAGATACGCAGTATTTT.

The table lists this clonotype with many counts. The rearrangement joins TRBV5-1 to TRBJ2-7; TRBD2 aligns across 7 bases. The CDR3 spans 13 residues. V lost 3 bases and J lost 7; bases outside the gene matches: 7. Germline V gene data show CDR1 as SGHRS and CDR2 as YFSETQ. Written as DNA, the CDR3 is TGCGCCAGCAGCTCGAGGGCCGGGGGGGAGCAGTACTTC. It yields the protein CASSSRAGGEQYF.

This clonotype came up many times. The chain uses TRBV20-1 and TRBJ2-7; TRBD2 matches at 14 bases. CDR3 size: 16 residues. V trimming: 7 bases; J trimming: 2 bases; junction bases outside the gene matches: 10. The germline CDR1 and CDR2 sequences are DFQATT and SNEGSKA (reference sequence). The CDR3 DNA reads TGCAGTGTCAGTGGGACTAGCGGGGGAATTACCTACGAGCAGTACTTC. Amino acid sequence: CSVSGTSGGITYEQYF.

This clonotype was counted many times. The CDR3 region has the DNA TGTGCCAGCAGTTTATTGGGGAGAAATTCACCCCTCCACTTT. It yields the protein CASSLLGRNSPLHF. The gene calls are TRBV28 and TRBJ1-6; D is unclear. Trimming pared 1 base from V and 7 bases from J, leaving 8 bases between. The germline gives CDR1 MDHEN, CDR2 SYDVKM. There are 14 residues in the CDR3. Using reference TRBV28 and TRBJ1-6 for the parts outside the CDR3, the full variable domain is DVKVTQSSRYLVKRTGEKVFLECVQDMDHENMFWYRQDPGLGLRLIYFSYDVKMKEKGDIPEGYSVSREKKERFSLILESASTNQTSMYLCASSLLGRNSPLHFGNGTRLTVT.

This clonotype has a count of ten or more. The chain joins TRBV29-1 to TRBJ2-3, with unresolved D. The V and J ends lost 3 bases and 0 bases respectively, with 13 bases between them. Germline V lookup: CDR1 SQVTM, CDR2 ANQGSEA. CDR3 length equals 15 residues. CDR3 in amino acids: CSVDRQEDSTDTQYF. The CDR3 bases are TGCAGCGTTGATCGGCAGGAAGATAGCACAGATACGCAGTATTTT.

As to this clonotype: A read error may be the cause here, since a much bigger clone is one base away. This chain uses TRBV12-3 or TRBV12-4 with TRBJ2-2; 8 nucleotides agree with TRBD1. The CDR3 has 14 amino acids. The CDR3 DNA reads as TGTGCCGGCAGGACGACAGGGGACTTCGGGGAGCTGTTTTTT. It is translated as CAGRTTGDFGELFF.

This clonotype was counted at least ten times. The V gene is TRBV24-1, the J gene TRBJ1-5; D remains unclear. The germline V and J ends were trimmed by 2 bases and 0 bases, with 16 bases remaining between them. This CDR3 contains 18 residues. Germline V CDR1 and CDR2: KGHDR, SFDVKD. The CDR3 nucleotides read TGTGCCACCAGTGATTCTCAGGCCGGGCAGGCTAGCAATCAGCCCCAGCATTTT. Encoded protein: CATSDSQAGQASNQPQHF.

The sample holds many counts of this clonotype. A junction boundary mismatches the germline segment, possibly from a read error. The CDR3, as DNA: TGTGCTAGCAGCTTAGGCCTGGGGGCGATAGATACGCAGTATTTT. This codes for CASSLGLGAIDTQYF. The gene calls are TRBV7-7 and TRBJ2-3, with D possibly being TRBD1 (6 bases). Germline CDR1 and CDR2: SSHAT and FNYEAQ (reference sequence). The CDR3 contains 15 residues.

This clonotype was observed at least ten times. The rearrangement links TRBV10-2 to TRBJ2-2, with D tentatively TRBD1 (5 bases). CDR3 length equals 14 residues. The germline CDR1 and CDR2 sequences are WSHSY and SAAADI. Trimming shortened V by 2 bases and J by 5 bases, and 9 bases separated the two germline ends. For the CDR3, the DNA is TGCGCCAGCAGTGAGAGGGGAAGGACCGGGGAGCTGTTTTTT. Its translation: CASSERGRTGELFF.